This T cell receptor (beta chain) appears in the sequencing data of a study of T cell repertoires in cytomegalovirus infection. Whole-study context: Public TCR beta signatures were indicative of both CMV infection and a matching HLA type. General study points: Cumulative frequency (of public TCR beta family members) identified carriers of CMV plus the relevant HLA. Dominant in the ex vivo response were TCR beta clonotypes restricted by HLA-C and specific for CMV.

Germline assignment: CDR1 SGHVS and CDR2 FQNEAQ. The length of the CDR3 is 14 residues. With 5 bases clipped from V and 3 bases from J, the junction kept 4 bases outside the gene matches. There are many counts of this clonotype. Antigen: not known. TCRdb itself ran the reads through MiXCR, one entry per CDR3 protein. Here the sample spans approximately 500,000 distinct CDR3 sequences, approximately 10% being singletons. This TCR was recovered from a human donor in good health (CMV status not recorded). Some clones in this sample may be carry-over from other donors' samples. Sequencing was performed on PBMCs. The chain links TRBV7-8 to TRBJ1-5, with 7 bases identical to TRBD1. The CDR3 reads CASSQGQFNQPQHF. In nucleotides, the CDR3 is TGTGCCAGCAGCCAGGGACAGTTCAATCAGCCCCAGCATTTT.